The sample holds many counts of the clone carrying this T cell receptor beta chain. Its antigen is undetermined. These data come from a study of T-cell reconstitution after alpha-beta-depleted transplantation in children. As it was prepared, the TCRbeta library received unique molecular identifiers. TCRdb called the PCR reads again in MiXCR, with one record for every CDR3 protein. The data contain fewer than 450,000 distinct CDR3 sequences, under 20% of them singletons. Study conclusions and caveats: Elevated TCRbeta diversity at day 60 was traced, in some patients, to surviving recipient T cells and thymic progenitors. At one year after transplant, newly produced T cells mostly accounted for T-cell counts and diversity.

V shed 2 bases and J 0 bases; nucleotides not matched to a gene: 4. Germline assignment: CDR1 MNHEY and CDR2 SVGEGT. This CDR3 has 15 residues. This receptor was taken from a male patient aged 2-9 years who had a stem cell transplant for acute lymphoblastic leukemia, so the T cells may come from the graft donor. The chain uses TRBV6-2 or TRBV6-3 and TRBJ2-7, with 7 nucleotides matching TRBD2. The sample in question was PBMCs, mostly from graft donor cells, obtained 360 days after TCRalphabeta/CD19-depleted stem cell transplant. As DNA, the CDR3 is TGTGCCAGCAGTTACGACGGCGGGAGCTCCTACGAGCAGTACTTC. Its protein product is CASSYDGGSSYEQYF.